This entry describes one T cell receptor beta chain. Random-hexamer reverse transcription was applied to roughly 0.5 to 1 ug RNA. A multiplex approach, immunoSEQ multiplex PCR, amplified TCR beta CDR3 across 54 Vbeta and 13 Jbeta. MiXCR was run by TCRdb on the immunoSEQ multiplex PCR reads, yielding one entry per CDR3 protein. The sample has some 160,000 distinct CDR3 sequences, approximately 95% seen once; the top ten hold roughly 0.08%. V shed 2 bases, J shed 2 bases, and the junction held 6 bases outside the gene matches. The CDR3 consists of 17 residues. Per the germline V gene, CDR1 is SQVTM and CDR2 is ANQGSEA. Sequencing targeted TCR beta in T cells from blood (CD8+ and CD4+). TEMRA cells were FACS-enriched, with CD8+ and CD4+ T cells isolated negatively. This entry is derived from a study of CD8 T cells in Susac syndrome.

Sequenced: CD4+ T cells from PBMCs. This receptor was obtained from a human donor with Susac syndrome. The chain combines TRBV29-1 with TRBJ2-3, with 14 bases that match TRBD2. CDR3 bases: TGCAGCGTTGAACCTCCGGGACTAGCGGGGGACACAGATACGCAGTATTTT. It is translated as CSVEPPGLAGDTDTQYF.